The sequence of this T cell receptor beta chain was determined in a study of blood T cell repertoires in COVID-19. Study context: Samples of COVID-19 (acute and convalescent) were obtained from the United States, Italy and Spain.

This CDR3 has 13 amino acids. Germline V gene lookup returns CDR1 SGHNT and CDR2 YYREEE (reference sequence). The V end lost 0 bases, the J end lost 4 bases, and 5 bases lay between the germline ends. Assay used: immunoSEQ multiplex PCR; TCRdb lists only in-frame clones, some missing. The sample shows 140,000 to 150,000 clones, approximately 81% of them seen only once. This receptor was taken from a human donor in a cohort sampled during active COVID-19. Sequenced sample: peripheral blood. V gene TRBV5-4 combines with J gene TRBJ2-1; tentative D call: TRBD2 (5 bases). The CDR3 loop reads CASSLGGYNEQFF. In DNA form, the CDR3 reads TGTGCCAGCAGCTTGGGAGGGTACAATGAGCAGTTCTTC. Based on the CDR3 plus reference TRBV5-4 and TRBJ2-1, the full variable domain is ETGVTQSPTHLIKTRGQQVTLRCSSQSGHNTVSWYQQALGQGPQFIFQYYREEENGRGNFPPRFSGLQFPNYSSELNVNALELDDSALYLCASSLGGYNEQFFGPGTRLTVL.